This T cell receptor beta chain emerged from a study of T-cell reconstitution after alpha-beta-depleted transplantation in children (dated by TCRdb to about 2016). General notes on the study: T-cell immune reconstitution after TCRalphabeta/CD19-depleted allogeneic hematopoietic cell transplantation in children was quantitatively tracked in the study by means of TCR repertoire profiling.

Per the publication, the treatment or condition label means: allogeneic hematopoietic cell transplantation with graft depleted of TCRalphabeta T cells and CD19 B cells. The children who served as transplant recipients had been given grafts of TCRalphabeta/CD19-depleted allogeneic hematopoietic cells. CDR1 and CDR2, looked up from the germline V gene, are LGHNT and FRNRAP. Measured from the cysteine to the phenylalanine, the CDR3 is 14 residues long. CDR3 DNA only is kept here, 42 bases in frame from base 1. Notes on this clonotype: The antigen it binds to is not known. A junction end diverges from the germline sequence, so it may reflect a read error.

Results the study describes overall, beyond this receptor: Over the following months the frequencies of hyperexpanded clones went down, and after one year T-cell counts and TCRbeta diversity were mostly credited to newly produced T cells. In some patients, the high TCRbeta diversity seen at day 60 was put down to recipient T cells and intrathymic progenitors that had survived conditioning. The apparently early alphabetaT-cell count recovery about two months after transplant was reportedly dependent on only several hundred rapidly expanded clones derived from non-depleted graft cells.

Receptor amplification or capture employed PCR. Reads for this sample came from an Illumina HiSeq 2500. To normalize quantification of the TCRbeta repertoire, the TCR libraries were built with molecular barcoding that relied on unique molecular identifiers. The public reads were run again by TCRdb, first through fastp at Q25 and then through MiXCR, and only productive beta chains were kept. Rows merge per CDR3 protein into single entries with the most common DNA and genes. The sample records 750,000 to 950,000 distinct CDR3 sequences, approximately 15% of which are singletons. The top ten constitute just under 5% of the sample.

The TCR comes from a male patient younger than 18 who had a stem cell transplant for acute lymphoblastic leukemia, so the T cells may come from the graft donor. This chain joins TRBV12-5 to TRBJ1-5; the D segment could be TRBD1, given 6 matching bases. Sequenced here: PBMCs, mostly from graft donor cells, sampled 360 days after TCRalphabeta/CD19-depleted stem cell transplant. The CDR3 protein is CASGLGQLNQPQRF. At the DNA level, the sequence is TGTGCTAGTGGTTTAGGACAGCTCAATCAGCCCCAGCGTTTT.